A single sample is the source of the 11 T cell receptor beta chains below, sequenced in a study of blood T cell repertoires in COVID-19. TCRdb keeps only in-frame clones here, not all; method: immunoSEQ multiplex PCR. In the table there are about 210,000 clones, 84% of which are singletons. The material sequenced was peripheral blood. The receptors come from a woman aged 50 to 60 with active or convalescent COVID-19.

The chain couples TRBV28 to TRBJ1-1, with 7 bases aligning to TRBD1. CDR3 size: 12 residues. Germline V gene lookup returns CDR1 MDHEN and CDR2 SYDVKM. J lost 11 bases, V lost 6 bases, and 9 bases had no gene match. The CDR3 here is CASSQLQGEAFF. Written as DNA, the CDR3 is TGTGCCAGCAGCCAACTTCAGGGGGAGGCTTTCTTT.

This rearrangement joins TRBV3-1 (or the pseudogene TRBV3-2) to TRBJ2-5; D is perhaps TRBD2 (7 bases). The germline V gene has CDR1 LGHDT and CDR2 YNNKEL (reference sequence). The CDR3 totals 15 residues. The V gene lost 5 bases and the J gene lost 4 bases, with 17 bases spanning the gap. The CDR3 sequence is CASSSTGGGRETQYF. The CDR3 DNA sequence: TGTGCCAGCAGCTCGACTGGGGGGGGCCGAGAGACCCAGTACTTC.

The chain joins TRBV6-5 to TRBJ1-6; D not certain. This CDR3 is built from 13 residues. The V gene lost 7 bases and the J gene lost 10 bases, with 14 bases spanning the gap. Germline CDR1 and CDR2: MNHEY and SVGAGI. This chain's CDR3 is CASNLEGLSPLHF. Written as DNA, the CDR3 is TGTGCCAGCAATTTGGAGGGATTATCACCCCTCCACTTT.

The V and J genes are TRBV10-2 and TRBJ1-2, with TRBD1 identical over 9 bases. The CDR3 spans 13 residues. Trimming removed 3 bases from V and 8 bases from J; junction bases left unmatched: 4. The germline gives CDR1 WSHSY, CDR2 SAAADI. The CDR3 sequence: CASSEQGARGYTF. The CDR3 DNA reads TGCGCCAGCAGTGAACAGGGGGCGAGGGGCTACACCTTC.

The chain employs TRBV14 and TRBJ1-3, with 8 bases matching TRBD1. The V segment lost 4 bases and the J segment 3 bases; nucleotides outside the gene matches: 8. The CDR3 loop spans 16 amino acids. The germline gives CDR1 SGHDN, CDR2 FVKESK. Here the CDR3 reads CASSREQGVGGNTIYF. CDR3 coding DNA: TGTGCCAGCAGCCGCGAACAGGGGGTCGGTGGAAACACCATATATTTT. Filled out from reference TRBV14 and TRBJ1-3, the complete variable domain reads EAGVTQFPSHSVIEKGQTVTLRCDPISGHDNLYWYRRVMGKEIKFLLHFVKESKQDESGMPNNRFLAERTGGTYSTLKVQPAELEDSGVYFCASSREQGVGGNTIYFGEGSWLTVV.

V gene TRBV10-1 combines with J gene TRBJ1-6; possible D gene TRBD1, 5 bases. The V end lost 5 bases, the J end lost 13 bases, and 15 bases lay between the germline ends. There are 13 residues in the CDR3. Germline CDR1 is WNHNN and CDR2 is SYGVQD (reference sequence). The CDR3 coding sequence is TGCGCCAGCAGTATCGACAGCCGGTGCCCCCTCCACTTT. Protein: CASSIDSRCPLHF.

This clone has just a few counts. This chain uses TRBV5-6 with TRBJ2-7; TRBD2 agrees at 7 bases. With 3 bases clipped from V and 3 bases from J, the junction kept 12 bases outside the gene matches. The CDR3 has 16 residues. The germline V gene encodes CDR1 SGHDT and CDR2 YYEEEE. CDR3 DNA sequence: TGTGCCAGCAGCTCAGGCGGGAGCAGTCTAAGCTACGAGCAGTACTTC. Translated: CASSSGGSSLSYEQYF.

V usage is TRBV7-9 and J usage is TRBJ2-4, with 9 positions matching TRBD1. With V trimmed by 5 bases and J by 8 bases, 7 bases remained unmatched. CDR1 and CDR2 from the germline V gene are SEHNR and FQNEAQ (reference sequence). This CDR3 has 14 amino acids. Written as DNA, the CDR3 is TGTGCCAGCAGCCCGGGGACAGGGAGATACATTCAGTACTTC. Translated: CASSPGTGRYIQYF.

This chain joins TRBV7-6 and TRBJ2-3; 8 bases match TRBD1. Trimming cost V 7 bases and J 2 bases; bases outside gene matches: 8. The V gene's germline CDR1 is SGHVS and CDR2 FNYEAQ. The CDR3 contains 15 residues. The CDR3 protein is CASTIRGQVTDTQYF. The DNA for the CDR3 is TGTGCCAGCACCATTAGGGGACAGGTCACAGATACGCAGTATTTT.

The CDR3 protein is CASIGQGSEKLFF. CDR3 bases: TGTGCCAGCATCGGACAGGGTTCTGAAAAACTGTTTTTT. The chain joins TRBV2 to TRBJ1-4, with 8 bases aligning to TRBD1. The CDR3 contains 13 residues. Germline-derived CDR1 and CDR2 are SNHLY and FYNNEI. With V trimmed by 7 bases and J by 7 bases, 5 bases remained unmatched.

As regards this clone: The sample holds other DNA sequences that translate to the same CDR3. The rearrangement uses TRBV28 and TRBJ2-3, with 9 bases matching TRBD2. This CDR3 contains 14 residues. Germline V gene lookup returns CDR1 MDHEN and CDR2 SYDVKM. V lost 2 bases, J lost 4 bases, and 1 base stayed unmatched. The CDR3 region has the DNA TGTGCCAGCAGTTTAGCGGGAGGGCCAGATACGCAGTATTTT. Translation: CASSLAGGPDTQYF.